Listed below are T cell receptor beta chains from one sample, sequenced in a study of shared clonotypes between healthy human individuals. This table comes from immunoSEQ multiplex PCR, and its TCRdb copy is limited to in-frame clones, with some not included. The data contain 2 million to 2.5 million clones, around 95% of them seen just once; the ten biggest clones take up around 0.13%. Sequences were obtained from naive CD4+ T cells sorted from blood. The origin of the receptors is a man younger than 30 in good health. CDR3s include the opening cysteine and the closing phenylalanine or tryptophan. The D gene is left open where the match is weak. Clone size, where shown, is once, few, many, or a class for clones that have expanded.

J,V,D,size,CDR3,DNA
TRBJ1-4,TRBV11-2,.,.,CASSLEGAGEGEKLFF,TGTGCCAGCAGCTTAGAGGGGGCAGGGGAAGGGGAAAAACTGTTTTTT
TRBJ1-5,TRBV6-1,.,.,CASSEAGAGQPQHF,TGTGCCAGCAGTGAAGCTGGGGCGGGTCAGCCCCAGCATTTT
TRBJ1-5,TRBV28,.,.,CASSFGTPRQPQHF,TGTGCCAGCAGTTTTGGGACCCCTCGACAGCCCCAGCATTTT
TRBJ1-5,TRBV6-4,.,.,CASARDTGQPQHF,TGTGCCAGCGCACGGGACACGGGTCAGCCCCAGCATTTT
TRBJ1-2,TRBV28,.,.,CASSLSIGGVYTF,TGTGCCAGCAGTTTATCCATAGGGGGGGTTTACACCTTC
TRBJ2-5,TRBV11-2,.,once,CASSLDRGETQYF,TGTGCCAGCAGCTTAGATCGAGGGGAGACCCAGTACTTC
TRBJ1-5,TRBV19,TRBD1,.,CASKEGAPGNQPQHF,TGTGCCAGTAAGGAGGGGGCGCCGGGCAATCAGCCCCAGCATTTT
TRBJ2-7,TRBV27,TRBD2,.,CASSLRWEGSYEQYF,TGTGCCAGCAGTTTACGGTGGGAGGGCTCCTACGAGCAGTACTTC
TRBJ1-4,TRBV21-1,.,.,CASSKAPSGRDEKLFF,TGTGCCAGCAGCAAAGCTCCGAGCGGGCGGGATGAAAAACTGTTTTTT
TRBJ1-6,TRBV25-1,.,few,CASSASGSPLHF,TGTGCCAGCAGCGCCAGTGGTTCACCCCTCCACTTT
TRBJ2-2,TRBV7-9,TRBD2,.,CASSQLAGLTGELFF,TGTGCCAGCAGCCAACTAGCGGGACTCACCGGGGAGCTGTTTTTT
TRBJ1-2,TRBV6-1,TRBD1,once,CASRDRVEGYTF,TGTGCCAGCAGGGACAGGGTGGAAGGCTACACCTTC
TRBJ2-5,TRBV4-3,.,.,CASSYSPIPRAEETQYF,TGCGCCAGCAGCTACTCCCCCATACCCCGGGCGGAGGAGACCCAGTACTTC
TRBJ2-5,TRBV18,.,.,CASSLGRSQETQYF,TGTGCCAGCTCACTTGGACGGAGCCAAGAGACCCAGTACTTC
TRBJ2-3,TRBV11-2,TRBD2,.,CASSSRSGESTDTQYF,TGTGCCAGCAGCTCCCGAAGCGGGGAGAGCACAGATACGCAGTATTTT
TRBJ2-5,TRBV2,TRBD2,.,CASTRESGEGETQYF,TGTGCCAGCACTCGGGAAAGCGGGGAGGGGGAGACCCAGTACTTC
TRBJ2-7,TRBV12-5,TRBD1,.,CASGFSETGASYEQYF,TGTGCTAGTGGTTTTAGTGAAACAGGGGCATCCTACGAGCAGTACTTC
TRBJ1-2,TRBV10-3,.,.,CAISLSSGAANYGYTF,TGTGCCATCAGTTTAAGCTCAGGGGCAGCAAACTATGGCTACACCTTC
TRBJ2-1,TRBV9,.,once,CASSVTGSYNEQFF,TGTGCCAGCAGCGTAACAGGGTCCTACAATGAGCAGTTCTTC
TRBJ2-2,TRBV7-9,TRBD1,.,CASSRRQGSGELFF,TGTGCCAGCAGCCGGAGACAGGGGAGCGGGGAGCTGTTTTTT
TRBJ1-2,TRBV7-9,TRBD1,once,CASSLDDRDGYTF,TGTGCCAGCAGCTTAGATGACAGGGATGGCTACACCTTC
TRBJ2-1,TRBV2,.,.,CASSTTLLAVGNEQFF,TGTGCCAGCAGTACTACTCTGCTAGCTGTGGGGAATGAGCAGTTCTTC
TRBJ2-7,TRBV27,.,.,CASSLSEAGHEQYF,TGTGCCAGCAGTTTATCGGAGGCGGGGCACGAGCAGTACTTC
TRBJ2-4,TRBV30,.,.,CAFRTVVAKNIQYF,TGTGCCTTCCGGACGGTCGTAGCCAAAAACATTCAGTACTTC
TRBJ1-2,TRBV19,TRBD1,once,CASSDPGGPYYGYTF,TGTGCCAGTAGTGACCCAGGGGGCCCCTACTATGGCTACACCTTC
TRBJ2-3,TRBV19,.,.,CASSISLYSTDTQYF,TGTGCCAGTAGTATTAGCCTGTACAGCACAGATACGCAGTATTTT
TRBJ2-7,TRBV19,.,.,CASSTGDYDEQYF,TGTGCCAGTAGTACTGGGGATTACGACGAGCAGTACTTC
TRBJ2-3,TRBV29-1,.,.,CSCLLPVSTDTQYF,TGCAGCTGCCTACTACCTGTTAGCACAGATACGCAGTATTTT
TRBJ1-2,TRBV5-6,.,.,CASSSGQRGGYGYTF,TGTGCCAGCAGCTCGGGACAAAGGGGTGGCTATGGCTACACCTTC
TRBJ2-7,TRBV7-2,TRBD1,.,CASSQLPDRGGEQYF,TGTGCCAGCAGCCAACTCCCCGACAGGGGTGGGGAGCAGTACTTC
TRBJ1-2,TRBV28,.,.,CASFSSKNYGYTF,TGTGCCAGTTTTTCTTCTAAAAACTATGGCTACACCTTC
TRBJ1-6,TRBV30,TRBD1,.,CAWRPAGTGRNSPLHF,TGTGCCTGGAGGCCGGCGGGGACAGGACGAAATTCACCCCTCCACTTT
TRBJ1-2,TRBV25-1,TRBD1,.,CASSEPGQDNYGYTF,TGTGCCAGCAGTGAACCCGGACAGGACAACTATGGCTACACCTTC
TRBJ2-2,TRBV19,.,.,CASSAGDLGSTGELFF,TGTGCCAGTAGTGCCGGGGACTTAGGCTCCACCGGGGAGCTGTTTTTT
TRBJ2-7,TRBV10-3,.,.,CAISEGSDYEQYF,TGTGCCATCAGTGAGGGGTCAGACTACGAGCAGTACTTC
TRBJ2-7,TRBV7-2,TRBD1,.,CASSLQQGDEQYF,TGTGCCAGCAGCTTGCAACAGGGGGACGAGCAGTACTTC
TRBJ2-3,TRBV18,.,.,CASSPSGADTQYF,TGTGCCAGCTCACCTTCCGGGGCAGATACGCAGTATTTT
TRBJ2-7,TRBV29-1,.,.,CSVAGAVGGGEQYF,TGCAGCGTTGCTGGGGCGGTCGGAGGGGGGGAGCAGTACTTC
TRBJ2-3,TRBV7-2,.,.,CASSLVGRGGYTDTQYF,TGTGCCAGCAGCTTAGTGGGTCGTGGGGGATACACAGATACGCAGTATTTT
TRBJ1-5,TRBV6-6,.,.,CASSRTANQPQHF,TGTGCCAGCAGCCGGACAGCCAATCAGCCCCAGCATTTT
TRBJ2-3,TRBV7-7,.,.,CASSLDLTDTQYF,TGTGCTAGCAGCTTAGACCTGACAGATACGCAGTATTTT
TRBJ1-2,TRBV10-1,.,once,CASREGRGYGYTF,TGCGCCAGCAGGGAGGGGAGGGGGTATGGCTACACCTTC
TRBJ2-7,TRBV6-6,.,.,CASSYSRREIYEQYF,TGTGCCAGCAGTTACAGTCGCAGGGAAATCTACGAGCAGTACTTC
TRBJ2-3,TRBV30,.,once,CAWSQGDTQYF,TGTGCCTGGAGCCAGGGCGATACGCAGTATTTT
TRBJ1-6,TRBV27,.,once,CASSLLGRYNSPLHF,TGTGCCAGCAGTTTATTGGGACGGTATAATTCACCCCTCCACTTT
TRBJ2-3,TRBV7-9,TRBD1,.,CASSLRGTGGTDTQYF,TGTGCCAGCAGCTTACGAGGGACAGGCGGGACAGATACGCAGTATTTT
TRBJ2-7,TRBV11-2,.,.,CASSPLGEEQYF,TGTGCCAGCAGCCCACTTGGGGAAGAGCAGTACTTC
TRBJ2-2,TRBV5-6,TRBD2,.,CASSLLAGVAGELFF,TGTGCCAGCAGCTTGTTAGCGGGAGTCGCCGGGGAGCTGTTTTTT
TRBJ1-1,TRBV7-9,.,.,CASSRIGTGVPEAFF,TGTGCCAGCAGCCGCATTGGGACGGGGGTTCCTGAAGCTTTCTTT
TRBJ1-4,TRBV5-5,.,once,CASSPQNRVEKLFF,TGTGCCAGCAGCCCCCAGAACAGGGTGGAAAAACTGTTTTTT
TRBJ2-5,TRBV11-3,.,.,CASSPDRQETQYF,TGTGCCAGCAGCCCTGACAGACAAGAGACCCAGTACTTC
TRBJ1-6,TRBV27,.,.,CASSLWDRSNSPLHF,TGTGCCAGCAGTTTATGGGACCGTTCTAATTCACCCCTCCACTTT
TRBJ2-1,TRBV5-7,.,.,CASSLSSNYNEQFF,TGTGCCAGCAGCCTCAGCTCAAACTACAATGAGCAGTTCTTC